Each of the 28 T cell receptor beta chains below was sequenced from the same sample in a study of CXCR3-negative and CXCR3-positive naive CD8 T cells. Study findings and constraints: For CXCR3-positive naive cells, TRB CDR3s were more hydrophobic than those of CXCR3-negative naive cells.

No cognate antigen is known for these TCRs. UMI-labeled 5' RACE yielded the TRB cDNA libraries. No DNA is given; TCRdb re-called the 5' RACE reads and lists each CDR3 protein once. This listing includes some 54,000 distinct CDR3 sequences. Material: naive CXCR3+ CD8+ T cells from blood. Subset reported: CD45RO-CCR7+CD27+CD95- naive CD8+ T cells expressing CXCR3 (TNR3+). The receptor source for this set is a human donor in good health. Some clones in this sample may be carry-over from other donors' samples.

The rearrangement joins TRBV28 to TRBJ2-5; the D call from TCRdb, TRBD2, cannot be confirmed without DNA. The CDR3 totals 17 residues. Germline loops: CDR1 MDHEN, CDR2 SYDVKM. The CDR3 loop reads CASSSLTSSGGGETQYF. Together with reference TRBV28 and TRBJ2-5, the CDR3 gives the full variable domain: DVKVTQSSRYLVKRTGEKVFLECVQDMDHENMFWYRQDPGLGLRLIYFSYDVKMKEKGDIPEGYSVSREKKERFSLILESASTNQTSMYLCASSSLTSSGGGETQYFGPGTRLLVL.

The chain has TRBV7-3 and TRBJ1-1; TCRdb outputs TRBD1, but without DNA this stays unchecked. The CDR3 spans 16 residues. Germline V gives CDR1 SGHTA, CDR2 FQGTGA. CDR3 protein: CASSLTGRGPSTEAFF.

The rearrangement uses TRBV6-2 or TRBV6-3 and TRBJ2-2; TCRdb picks TRBD1, but there is no DNA to check that call. Germline V gene sequence: CDR1 MNHEY, CDR2 SVGEGT. This CDR3 has 15 residues. This CDR3 is CASRDRGPNTGELFF.

This chain connects TRBV7-8 to TRBJ1-1; the TRBD1 assignment by TCRdb is unverifiable without DNA. The CDR3 contains 14 residues. Germline V gene lookup returns CDR1 SGHVS and CDR2 FQNEAQ. CDR3 sequence: CASSLDRAGTEAFF.

The V gene is TRBV19, the J gene TRBJ2-7; no DNA is available, so the TRBD2 call from TCRdb remains unchecked. Looked up from germline, CDR1 is LNHDA and CDR2 is SQIVND (reference sequence). This CDR3 spans 14 amino acids. This CDR3 reads CASSIGRARDEQYF.

V and J are TRBV7-2 and TRBJ2-7; TCRdb selects TRBD1, and the lack of DNA leaves this call unchecked. The V gene's germline CDR1 is SGHTA and CDR2 FQGNSA. CDR3 length: 18 residues. The CDR3 reads CASSLEVSGGTGMYEQYF.

V is TRBV7-8 and J is TRBJ2-7; TCRdb calls TRBD1, which cannot be checked without DNA. The germline CDR1 and CDR2 sequences are SGHVS and FQNEAQ. This CDR3 region has 14 residues. CDR3: CASSNRDSSYEQYF.

The chain links TRBV6-2 or TRBV6-3 to TRBJ1-1; TCRdb's D gene call, TRBD1, goes unchecked for lack of DNA. Germline loops: CDR1 MNHEY, CDR2 SVGEGT. The CDR3 extends over 13 amino acids. CDR3 protein: CASSSGGVPEAFF.

The V and J genes are TRBV4-1 and TRBJ1-5; TCRdb's D call of TRBD1 is untestable without DNA. CDR1 MGHRA and CDR2 YSYEKL come from the germline V gene. The CDR3 runs 14 residues. The CDR3: CASSQEVGGQPQHF.

This chain uses TRBV29-1 with TRBJ1-3. Germline V gene lookup returns CDR1 SQVTM and CDR2 ANQGSEA. The CDR3 runs 13 residues. The CDR3 loop reads CSVETDSGNTIYF.

V and J are TRBV5-1 and TRBJ1-1; TCRdb outputs TRBD1, but without DNA this stays unchecked. Germline V gives CDR1 SGHRS, CDR2 YFSETQ. CDR3 length: 14 residues. The CDR3 sequence is CASSWTGTNTEAFF.

This chain uses TRBV4-3 with TRBJ1-1. The CDR3 runs to 13 residues. Germline CDR1 reads LGHNA; CDR2 reads YSLEER. The CDR3 sequence: CASSDGVNTEAFF.

The chain uses TRBV29-1 and TRBJ1-1; TCRdb picks TRBD1, but there is no DNA to check that call. The CDR3 is 18 residues long. CDR1 and CDR2 from the germline V gene are SQVTM and ANQGSEA. The CDR3 is CSVEASSFRGQPNTEAFF.

The chain recombines TRBV29-1 with TRBJ1-2. Germline CDR1 is SQVTM and CDR2 is ANQGSEA. The CDR3 contains 14 residues. The CDR3 here is CSAKPSGGDKGYTF.

The gene calls are TRBV29-1 and TRBJ1-2. Per germline, CDR1 SQVTM and CDR2 ANQGSEA. CDR3 length: 16 amino acids. CDR3 amino acids: CSVEDFNTQAYYGYTF.

V gene TRBV12-3 or TRBV12-4 combines with J gene TRBJ2-7; TCRdb names TRBD1, which stays unverified in the absence of DNA. The CDR3 consists of 13 residues. The CDR3 region is CASRGGQVYEQYF.

The rearrangement uses TRBV28 and TRBJ2-5; TCRdb proposes TRBD1, but this gene call is untestable without DNA. From germline, CDR1 is MDHEN and CDR2 SYDVKM. CDR3 length: 14 amino acids. CDR3 sequence: CASSFRGQSETQYF.

The gene calls are TRBV7-3 and TRBJ2-2; TCRdb picks TRBD1, but there is no DNA to check that call. Germline assignment: CDR1 SGHTA and CDR2 FQGTGA. The CDR3 runs to 13 residues. The CDR3 loop reads CASSPLDTGELFF.

The V and J genes are TRBV4-2 and TRBJ1-1. Germline CDR1 LGHNA, CDR2 YNFKEQ. The CDR3 totals 11 residues. The CDR3 sequence is CASIQNTEAFF.

This chain uses TRBV6-5 with TRBJ2-2; the TCRdb call, TRBD2, lacks DNA for checking. The CDR3 spans 15 residues. CDR1 and CDR2 (germline): MNHEY, SVGAGI. The CDR3 is CASSWLAEITGELFF.

V usage is TRBV7-9 and J usage is TRBJ1-1. The CDR3 covers 15 residues. CDR1 SEHNR and CDR2 FQNEAQ come from the germline V gene (reference sequence). CDR3 residues: CASSLGETMNTEAFF. The complete variable domain, with remaining parts taken from reference TRBV7-9 and TRBJ1-1, reads DTGVSQNPRHKITKRGQNVTFRCDPISEHNRLYWYRQTLGQGPEFLTYFQNEAQLEKSRLLSDRFSAERPKGSFSTLEIQRTEQGDSAMYLCASSLGETMNTEAFFGQGTRLTVV.

The J gene is TRBJ1-1, the V gene TRBV29-1; no DNA is available, so the TRBD1 call from TCRdb remains unchecked. Germline CDR1 SQVTM, CDR2 ANQGSEA. This CDR3 has 13 residues. CDR3 loop: CSGSPRGRTEAFF.

The chain recombines TRBV28 with TRBJ2-5; TCRdb's assignment of TRBD2 cannot be checked, as there is no DNA. Germline CDR1 is MDHEN and CDR2 is SYDVKM. This CDR3 spans 15 amino acids. CDR3 residues: CASSLEGWDQETQYF.

The rearrangement joins TRBV6-5 to TRBJ2-5; TCRdb's D gene call, TRBD2, goes unchecked for lack of DNA. Germline CDR1 reads MNHEY; CDR2 reads SVGAGI. The CDR3 runs 17 residues. CDR3 sequence reads: CASSSGLAGNLQETQYF.

V usage is TRBV12-2 and J usage is TRBJ2-1; no DNA is available, so the TRBD2 call from TCRdb remains unchecked. TRBV12-2 is given as a pseudogene. The CDR3 totals 20 residues. The CDR3 sequence: CASRIGQGRLAGCSYNEQFF.

The gene calls are TRBV5-1 and TRBJ2-3. This CDR3 has 12 residues. Germline CDR1 SGHRS, CDR2 YFSETQ. The CDR3 is CASSSAPDTLYF.

The gene calls are TRBV9 and TRBJ2-7. Germline V gene sequence: CDR1 SGDLS, CDR2 YYNGEE. The CDR3 is 12 amino acids. The CDR3 sequence: CASSGDGYEQYF.

V gene TRBV29-1 combines with J gene TRBJ2-7; TCRdb reports TRBD2, a call that lacks DNA to check it against. This CDR3 is built from 15 residues. CDR1 is SQVTM and CDR2 is ANQGSEA in the germline V gene. The CDR3 protein is CSVDSRTSGAYEQYF.